The rows below give T cell receptor beta chains drawn from one sample of a study of siplizumab effects on memory and regulatory T cells. Assay: immunoSEQ multiplex PCR; the TCRdb copy retains only in-frame clones and omits some. The data hold fewer than 85,000 clones, with about 95% observed a single time. The sequenced sample was CD8+ T cells sorted from blood. These receptors originate from a human donor in good health. Both conserved end residues are part of each CDR3. The D gene is left open where the match is weak. Where a row states a size, it is once, few, many or the class of an expanded clone; other rows omit it.

>TRBD1|TRBV28|TRBJ2-7|once
CASSDPGQGRHEQYF
TGTGCCAGCAGTGACCCGGGACAGGGTAGGCACGAGCAGTACTTC
>TRBD2|TRBV5-1|TRBJ2-2|NA
CASSLVAGGGGELFF
TGCGCCAGCAGCTTGGTGGCGGGAGGAGGCGGGGAGCTGTTTTTT
>NA|TRBV7-9|TRBJ2-2|NA
CASSPPAGQPGELFF
TGTGCCAGCAGCCCACCCGCGGGGCAGCCCGGGGAGCTGTTTTTT
>NA|TRBV20-1|TRBJ2-7|NA
CSARDLDEQYF
TGCAGTGCTAGAGATTTGGACGAGCAGTACTTC
>TRBD1|TRBV7-6|TRBJ1-1|NA
CASSFRAGQRPPEAFF
TGTGCCAGCAGCTTTCGTGCGGGACAGAGGCCCCCTGAAGCTTTCTTT
>TRBD1|TRBV7-9|TRBJ2-1|NA
CASSPPLLGRGNEQFF
TGTGCCAGCAGTCCACCCCTACTGGGCAGGGGGAATGAGCAGTTCTTC
>NA|TRBV21-1|TRBJ2-7|once
CASSGQPLTETGVYEQYF
TGTGCCAGCAGCGGACAGCCGTTGACCGAGACAGGCGTTTACGAGCAGTACTTC
>NA|TRBV11-2|TRBJ2-1|NA
CASSFERYRQGGNEQFF
TGTGCCAGCAGCTTTGAACGGTACCGCCAAGGCGGCAATGAGCAGTTCTTC
>NA|TRBV15|TRBJ2-3|NA
CATSREARGYWTDTQYF
TGTGCCACCAGCAGAGAGGCAAGGGGGTATTGGACAGATACGCAGTATTTT
>NA|TRBV7-8|TRBJ2-5|NA
CASSRPQGMSQETQYF
TGTGCCAGCAGCCGCCCTCAGGGAATGAGTCAAGAGACCCAGTACTTC
>NA|TRBV28|TRBJ2-7|NA
CASTLFGSFYEQYF
TGTGCCAGCACACTCTTTGGCAGTTTCTACGAGCAGTACTTC
>NA|TRBV6-4|TRBJ2-3|NA
CASSDSRTDSDTQYF
TGTGCCAGCAGTGACTCCCGGACAGATTCAGATACGCAGTATTTT
>TRBD1|TRBV13|TRBJ2-3|NA
CASSSTRTGFDTQYF
TGTGCCAGCAGCTCCACAAGGACAGGTTTTGATACGCAGTATTTT
>NA|TRBV25-1|TRBJ1-2|few
CASSSRLYGYTF
TGTGCCAGCAGTAGCCGACTCTATGGCTACACCTTC
>NA|TRBV29-1|TRBJ2-1|NA
CSLREWGQFF
TGCAGCCTCCGGGAGTGGGGGCAGTTCTTC
>NA|TRBV7-3|TRBJ2-1|NA
CASSPSSNNEQFF
TGTGCCAGCAGCCCCTCTAGCAACAATGAGCAGTTCTTC
>NA|TRBV29-1|TRBJ2-5|NA
CSVERRGPDQETQYF
TGCAGCGTTGAACGGAGGGGACCGGACCAAGAGACCCAGTACTTC
>NA|TRBV11-3|TRBJ2-1|NA
CASSRNGVEQFF
TGTGCCAGCAGTCGAAACGGGGTTGAGCAGTTCTTC
>NA|TRBV19|TRBJ2-1|NA
CASSMTMGSYNEQFF
TGTGCCAGTAGTATGACCATGGGATCCTACAATGAGCAGTTCTTC
>NA|TRBV6-5|TRBJ2-1|NA
CASSYANDPFF
TGTGCCAGCAGTTACGCGAATGATCCGTTCTTC